Described below is a single T cell receptor beta chain sequence and its context. Antigen specificity is unknown. This CDR3 has 13 amino acids. Germline CDR1 reads MNHEY; CDR2 reads SVGAGI. V dropped 10 bases and J dropped 1 base, with 13 bases sitting between them. Via CD45RO/CCR7/CD25/CD127/CD95/CD27, cells of the CD4+ naive, central memory, regulatory and stem cell-like memory subsets were sorted. This entry comes from a study of beta chain features in type 1 diabetes. For the study at large: Examination spanned around 110 million sorted cells from all samples.

Study results and limitations: When Type 1 diabetes patients were examined, their TCRB CDR3s proved moderately but significantly shorter in all four CD4+ subsets. Shorter templates might be favored by PCR, equally in patients and controls. Still unanswered here is whether HLA type influences TCRB rearrangement.

TCRB transcripts that were expressed got sequenced, as all of the isolated RNA had been reverse transcribed. Assay used: immunoSEQ multiplex PCR; TCRdb lists only in-frame clones, some missing. The sample consists of roughly 300,000 clones, around 15% of them appearing once. V usage is TRBV6-5 and J usage is TRBJ1-1; D gene unclear. Input material: naive CD4+ T cells from blood. This clonotype was obtained from a young man with type 1 diabetes. CDR3: CATLRGANTEAFF. The CDR3 DNA reads as TGTGCCACCCTGCGGGGAGCGAACACTGAAGCTTTCTTT.